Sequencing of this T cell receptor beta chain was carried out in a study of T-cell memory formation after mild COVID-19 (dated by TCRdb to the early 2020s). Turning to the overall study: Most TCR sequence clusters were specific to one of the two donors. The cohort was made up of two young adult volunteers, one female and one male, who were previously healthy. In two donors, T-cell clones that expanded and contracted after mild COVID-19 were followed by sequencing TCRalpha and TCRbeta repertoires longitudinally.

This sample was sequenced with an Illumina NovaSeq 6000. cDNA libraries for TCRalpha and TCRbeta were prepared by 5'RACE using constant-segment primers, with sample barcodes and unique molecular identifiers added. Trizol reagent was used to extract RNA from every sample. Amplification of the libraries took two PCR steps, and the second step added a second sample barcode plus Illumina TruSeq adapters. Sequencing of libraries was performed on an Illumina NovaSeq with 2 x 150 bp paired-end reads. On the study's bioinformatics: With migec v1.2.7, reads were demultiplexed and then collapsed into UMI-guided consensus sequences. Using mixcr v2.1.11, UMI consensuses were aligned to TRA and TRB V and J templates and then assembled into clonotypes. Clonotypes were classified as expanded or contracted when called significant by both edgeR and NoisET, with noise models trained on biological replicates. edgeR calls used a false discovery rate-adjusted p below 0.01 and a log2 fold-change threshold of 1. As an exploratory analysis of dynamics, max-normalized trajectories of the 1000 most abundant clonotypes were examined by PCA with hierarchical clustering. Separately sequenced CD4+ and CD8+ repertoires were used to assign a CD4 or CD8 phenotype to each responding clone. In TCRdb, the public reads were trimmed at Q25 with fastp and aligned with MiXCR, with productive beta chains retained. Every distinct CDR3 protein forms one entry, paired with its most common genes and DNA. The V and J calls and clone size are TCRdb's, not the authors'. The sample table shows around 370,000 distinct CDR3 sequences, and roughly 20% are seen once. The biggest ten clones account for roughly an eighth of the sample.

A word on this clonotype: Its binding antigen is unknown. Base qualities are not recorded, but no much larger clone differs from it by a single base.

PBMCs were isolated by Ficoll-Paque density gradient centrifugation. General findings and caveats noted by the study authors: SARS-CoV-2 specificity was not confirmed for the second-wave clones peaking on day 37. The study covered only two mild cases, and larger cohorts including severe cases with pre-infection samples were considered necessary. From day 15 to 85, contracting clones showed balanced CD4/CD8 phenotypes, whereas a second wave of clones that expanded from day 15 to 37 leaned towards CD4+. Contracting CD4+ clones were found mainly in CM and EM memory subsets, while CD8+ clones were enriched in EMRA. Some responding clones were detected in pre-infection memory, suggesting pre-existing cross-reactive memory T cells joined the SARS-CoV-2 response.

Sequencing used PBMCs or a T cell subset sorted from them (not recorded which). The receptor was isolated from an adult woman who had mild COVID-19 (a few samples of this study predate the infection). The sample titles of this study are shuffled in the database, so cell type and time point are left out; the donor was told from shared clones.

The CDR3: CASSVDWGRSPLHF. The DNA sequence is TGTGCCAGCAGCGTAGATTGGGGGCGTTCACCCCTCCACTTT. This chain joins TRBV9 to TRBJ1-6; TRBD1 is possibly the D segment (6 matching bases). V loses 0 bases, J loses 9 bases, and the germline ends lie 10 bases apart. According to the germline V gene, CDR1 reads SGDLS and CDR2 reads YYNGEE. Counted from cysteine to phenylalanine, this CDR3 has 14 amino acids. Only the CDR3 DNA stays, 42 bases, in frame from base 1.